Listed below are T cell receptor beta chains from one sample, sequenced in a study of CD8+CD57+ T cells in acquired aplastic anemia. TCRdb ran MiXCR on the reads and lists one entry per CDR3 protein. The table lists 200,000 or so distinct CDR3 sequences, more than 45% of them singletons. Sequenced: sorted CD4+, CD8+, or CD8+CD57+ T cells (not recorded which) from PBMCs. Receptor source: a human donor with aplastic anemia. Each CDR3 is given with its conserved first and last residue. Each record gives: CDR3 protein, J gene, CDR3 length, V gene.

CDR3aa: CSVEDQHRGYEQYF; j_gene: TRBJ2-7; len: 14; v_gene: TRBV29-1
CDR3aa: CASSLAHPYEQYF; j_gene: TRBJ2-7; len: 13; v_gene: TRBV7-8
CDR3aa: CASRGQSYEQYF; j_gene: TRBJ2-7; len: 12; v_gene: TRBV5-1
CDR3aa: CASSFGIGGGAQYF; j_gene: TRBJ2-5; len: 14; v_gene: TRBV7-8
CDR3aa: CASSPKTGPYNEQFF; j_gene: TRBJ2-1; len: 15; v_gene: TRBV7-2
CDR3aa: CASSLVPLSYNEQFF; j_gene: TRBJ2-1; len: 15; v_gene: TRBV5-6
CDR3aa: CASGRGQLPPNTEAFF; j_gene: TRBJ1-1; len: 16; v_gene: TRBV12-5
CDR3aa: CASSLDRGHGYTF; j_gene: TRBJ1-2; len: 13; v_gene: TRBV5-4
CDR3aa: CSGLARTDTQYF; j_gene: TRBJ2-3; len: 12; v_gene: TRBV29-1
CDR3aa: CASSTITGTNTEAFF; j_gene: TRBJ1-1; len: 15; v_gene: TRBV19
CDR3aa: CASSLTGGLYEQYF; j_gene: TRBJ2-7; len: 14; v_gene: TRBV7-9
CDR3aa: CASSEHRGTGDTIYF; j_gene: TRBJ1-3; len: 15; v_gene: TRBV10-1
CDR3aa: CASSLGADEKLFF; j_gene: TRBJ1-4; len: 13; v_gene: TRBV7-3
CDR3aa: CATSRAYTDTQYF; j_gene: TRBJ2-3; len: 13; v_gene: TRBV24-1
CDR3aa: CASSFSPGNQPQHF; j_gene: TRBJ1-5; len: 14; v_gene: TRBV7-2
CDR3aa: CASTRDGTTYEQYF; j_gene: TRBJ2-7; len: 14; v_gene: TRBV2
CDR3aa: CASSSRPGNTIYF; j_gene: TRBJ1-3; len: 13; v_gene: TRBV19
CDR3aa: CASSYGQDYNEQFF; j_gene: TRBJ2-1; len: 14; v_gene: TRBV7-2
CDR3aa: CAIGKRDTGELFF; j_gene: TRBJ2-2; len: 13; v_gene: TRBV10-3
CDR3aa: CASSQDVRGRGFEGYTF; j_gene: TRBJ1-2; len: 17; v_gene: TRBV4-3
CDR3aa: CASRSGSYNEQFF; j_gene: TRBJ2-1; len: 13; v_gene: TRBV12-3/TRBV12-4
CDR3aa: CASSARRGSMNTEAFF; j_gene: TRBJ1-1; len: 16; v_gene: TRBV25-1
CDR3aa: CASSIRTEAFF; j_gene: TRBJ1-1; len: 11; v_gene: TRBV12-3/TRBV12-4
CDR3aa: CASKQGHGNTEAFF; j_gene: TRBJ1-1; len: 14; v_gene: TRBV10-3
CDR3aa: CASSATGQGIGDTQYF; j_gene: TRBJ2-3; len: 16; v_gene: TRBV11-1
CDR3aa: CASSYITSGATTDTQYF; j_gene: TRBJ2-3; len: 17; v_gene: TRBV6-5
CDR3aa: CASSLAVFAGGELFF; j_gene: TRBJ2-2; len: 15; v_gene: TRBV5-1
CDR3aa: CASSIAEAYSNQPQHF; j_gene: TRBJ1-5; len: 16; v_gene: TRBV19
CDR3aa: CASSLRRGDKPYEQYF; j_gene: TRBJ2-7; len: 16; v_gene: TRBV7-3
CDR3aa: CASLQGGFSYEQYF; j_gene: TRBJ2-7; len: 14; v_gene: TRBV2
CDR3aa: CATKDMPSLATNEKLFF; j_gene: TRBJ1-4; len: 17; v_gene: TRBV24-1
CDR3aa: CATQGEGYADTQYF; j_gene: TRBJ2-3; len: 14; v_gene: TRBV24-1
CDR3aa: CASSEGVADTQYF; j_gene: TRBJ2-3; len: 13; v_gene: TRBV19
CDR3aa: CASSLLPGEDYGYTF; j_gene: TRBJ1-2; len: 15; v_gene: TRBV7-2
CDR3aa: CASSLTLGNNEQFF; j_gene: TRBJ2-1; len: 14; v_gene: TRBV7-3
CDR3aa: CASPPGLAGTAAEQYF; j_gene: TRBJ2-7; len: 16; v_gene: TRBV7-9
CDR3aa: CASSPLLAGEETQYF; j_gene: TRBJ2-5; len: 15; v_gene: TRBV7-9
CDR3aa: CASSLVRAYEQYF; j_gene: TRBJ2-7; len: 13; v_gene: TRBV18
CDR3aa: CATSDTTSGRTETQYF; j_gene: TRBJ2-5; len: 16; v_gene: TRBV24-1
CDR3aa: CASSQDVQGYTEAFF; j_gene: TRBJ1-1; len: 15; v_gene: TRBV4-2
CDR3aa: CAISDEGSYNSPLHF; j_gene: TRBJ1-6; len: 15; v_gene: TRBV10-3
CDR3aa: CASRIRNEQFF; j_gene: TRBJ2-1; len: 11; v_gene: TRBV12-3/TRBV12-4
CDR3aa: CASRHTISSYNSPLHF; j_gene: TRBJ1-6; len: 16; v_gene: TRBV19
CDR3aa: CASSGGPTDTQYF; j_gene: TRBJ2-3; len: 13; v_gene: TRBV2
CDR3aa: CASSLLDSMTQYF; j_gene: TRBJ2-5; len: 13; v_gene: TRBV7-2
CDR3aa: CSAVHAFDEKLFF; j_gene: TRBJ1-4; len: 13; v_gene: TRBV20-1
CDR3aa: CASSMDQQPQHF; j_gene: TRBJ1-5; len: 12; v_gene: TRBV19
CDR3aa: CATSDEGATDTQYF; j_gene: TRBJ2-3; len: 14; v_gene: TRBV24-1
CDR3aa: CATSTVYREGYTF; j_gene: TRBJ1-2; len: 13; v_gene: TRBV15
CDR3aa: CAISESDTGELFF; j_gene: TRBJ2-2; len: 13; v_gene: TRBV10-3
CDR3aa: CATSSQAPGELFF; j_gene: TRBJ2-2; len: 13; v_gene: TRBV24-1
CDR3aa: CSASRQLASTDTQYF; j_gene: TRBJ2-3; len: 15; v_gene: TRBV20-1
CDR3aa: CSGVGGAAQETQYF; j_gene: TRBJ2-5; len: 14; v_gene: TRBV29-1